The rows below give T cell receptor beta chains drawn from one sample of a study of T cell responses to AZD1222 COVID-19 vaccine. Only in-frame clones appear in the TCRdb table, and some are missing; sequencing was by immunoSEQ multiplex PCR. Of roughly 200,000 clones listed, just under 95% were seen once; the top ten hold around 0.93%. The sample was peripheral blood, taken 28 days after the second dose of the MenACWY control vaccine. These receptors were obtained from an adult who received the MenACWY meningococcal vaccine as a control. The CDR3 runs from the conserved cysteine through the conserved F or W. The D gene is left open where the match is weak. Clone size, where shown, is once, few, many, or a class for clones that have expanded.

>TRBJ1-2|.|TRBV9|.
TGTGCCAGCAGCGATCCCCCGACGGGCCGAGATGGCTACACCTTC
CASSDPPTGRDGYTF
>TRBJ1-5|once|TRBV6-5|.
TGTGCCAGCAGTTACCAGAGCAATCAGCCCCAGCATTTT
CASSYQSNQPQHF
>TRBJ1-1|.|TRBV12-3/TRBV12-4|.
TGTGCCAGCAGTAAGACAGGCAGAGAAGCTTTCTTT
CASSKTGREAFF
>TRBJ2-7|.|TRBV6-2/TRBV6-3|.
TGTGCCAGCAGTTACTCGGCGAGTCAGCAGTACTTC
CASSYSASQQYF
>TRBJ2-3|.|TRBV5-1|.
TGCGCCAGCAGCTTGTACTCGGATAGCACAGATACGCAGTATTTT
CASSLYSDSTDTQYF
>TRBJ2-1|.|TRBV9|.
TGTGCCAGCAGTGGCCTAGGTGAGCAGTTCTTC
CASSGLGEQFF
>TRBJ1-1|once|TRBV28|.
TGTGCCAGCAGTTTAGGCCCCGGGGTGAACACTGAAGCTTTCTTT
CASSLGPGVNTEAFF
>TRBJ1-2|.|TRBV25-1|TRBD1
TGTGCCAGCAGCAGGGGGCTGGATGGCTACACCTTC
CASSRGLDGYTF
>TRBJ1-2|.|TRBV6-5|TRBD1
TGTGCCAGCAGTTGGGCAGGGGGAGCCTACACCTTC
CASSWAGGAYTF
>TRBJ1-2|.|TRBV5-1|TRBD1
TGCGCCAGCAGCTTGTATCAGGGGGCGCAAGGCTACACCTTC
CASSLYQGAQGYTF
>TRBJ1-4|.|TRBV5-1|.
TGCGCCAGCAGCCCGACCCAAGCAACTAATGAAAAACTGTTTTTT
CASSPTQATNEKLFF
>TRBJ1-2|.|TRBV5-6|.
TGTGCCAGCAGCCACTCCGGGACGAACTATGGCTACACCTTC
CASSHSGTNYGYTF
>TRBJ2-7|.|TRBV15|.
TGTGCCACCAGCAGCAATCTCTGGACAGTTAGCTCCTACGAGCAGTACTTC
CATSSNLWTVSSYEQYF
>TRBJ1-2|.|TRBV12-3/TRBV12-4|.
TGTGCCAGCAGGGCCGGGACCCCCAGAGGCTACACCTTC
CASRAGTPRGYTF
>TRBJ1-2|.|TRBV29-1|.
TGCAGCGTTGAACGAGGGAAGGATGGCTACACCTTC
CSVERGKDGYTF
>TRBJ1-2|.|TRBV2|TRBD1
TGTGCCAGCAGTACCGGGACAGGGGGGCGGGTAGGCTACACCTTC
CASSTGTGGRVGYTF
>TRBJ2-7|.|TRBV18|.
TGTGCCAGCTCGCTCAGTGTGGTAACCTACGAGCAGTACTTC
CASSLSVVTYEQYF
>TRBJ1-2|.|TRBV9|.
TGTGCCAGCAGCGCCCCCCCGGAGGGGATCAATGGCTACACCTTC
CASSAPPEGINGYTF
>TRBJ1-5|.|TRBV28|.
TGTGCCAGCAGTTTCGTGCGGAGGGTTTGGAGCAATCAGCCCCAGCATTTT
CASSFVRRVWSNQPQHF
>TRBJ2-1|once|TRBV10-3|TRBD2
TGTGCCATCAGTGGTTCTCTCGGGTCGGGGGGAGGTGGTGAGCAGTTCTTC
CAISGSLGSGGGGEQFF
>TRBJ2-7|.|TRBV5-6|TRBD1
TGTGCCAGCAGAACAGGGGCTGGAACCTACGAGCAGTACTTC
CASRTGAGTYEQYF
>TRBJ1-6|.|TRBV3-1/TRBV3-2|.
TGTGCCAGCAGCCAAGATAAGCAGGGTTTTTCACCCCTCCACTTT
CASSQDKQGFSPLHF
>TRBJ1-4|.|TRBV2|.
TGTGCCAGCAGCCTCCCAAGTGAAAAACTGTTTTTT
CASSLPSEKLFF
>TRBJ1-2|.|TRBV14|.
TGTGCCAGCAGCCAAGCTAACTATAGCTACACCTTC
CASSQANYSYTF
>TRBJ2-7|once|TRBV29-1|TRBD1
TGCAGCGTTCAACCGGGACAGGGAAAAAACGAGCAGTACTTC
CSVQPGQGKNEQYF
>TRBJ2-3|.|TRBV2|.
TGTGCCAGCAGTGTGCGTCAGGAGGGTACGCAGTATTTT
CASSVRQEGTQYF
>TRBJ1-6|.|TRBV7-2|.
TGTGCCAGCAGCTTGGGCACGAGAAATAATTCACCCCTCCACTTT
CASSLGTRNNSPLHF
>TRBJ1-1|.|TRBV4-2|TRBD1
TGTGCCAGCAGCCAACGCGACAGGGGAAACACTGAAGCTTTCTTT
CASSQRDRGNTEAFF
>TRBJ2-7|.|TRBV7-8|.
TGTGCCAGCAGCACCGGACGGTCCCGGGTACTGGGCCAGTACTTC
CASSTGRSRVLGQYF
>TRBJ1-6|.|TRBV6-5|.
TGTGCCAGCAGCGGGGGAGGAGGGGGTAGTTCACCCCTCCACTTT
CASSGGGGGSSPLHF
>TRBJ2-5|.|TRBV9|.
TGTGCCAGCAGCGTAGAGGCGGGGGCGAGTGAGACCCAGTACTTC
CASSVEAGASETQYF
>TRBJ1-3|.|TRBV24-1|.
TGTGCCACCAGTGAGGCCCCCGGGGGCACCATATATTTT
CATSEAPGGTIYF
>TRBJ2-5|.|TRBV3-1/TRBV3-2|TRBD2
TGTGCCAGCAGCCACAACCCCAGACTAGCGGGGGTCCAAGAGACCCAGTACTTC
CASSHNPRLAGVQETQYF
>TRBJ1-5|.|TRBV6-5|TRBD1
TGTGCCGGGGGACAGGGATTCAATCAGCCCCAGCATTTT
CAGGQGFNQPQHF
>TRBJ2-1|.|TRBV5-5|.
TGTGCCAGCAGCTTGTCGGTCGTCAACAATGAGCAGTTCTTC
CASSLSVVNNEQFF
>TRBJ2-2|.|TRBV7-2|.
TGTGCCAGCAGCTTACACGGACGGAACACCGGGGAGCTGTTTTTT
CASSLHGRNTGELFF
>TRBJ1-4|.|TRBV11-2|.
TGTGCCAGCAGCTTAACGGACGGTACCCATGAAAAACTGTTTTTT
CASSLTDGTHEKLFF
>TRBJ1-1|.|TRBV27|.
TGTGCCAGCAGTTTATCGGGGCGCGGGGTCGACAGGCCTGAAGCTTTCTTT
CASSLSGRGVDRPEAFF
>TRBJ1-2|.|TRBV5-1|.
TGCGCCAGCAGCTTGGAGGGGGGCGGACTGTGGTACACCTTC
CASSLEGGGLWYTF
>TRBJ1-3|.|TRBV19|TRBD1
TGTGCCAGTAGTAACGACAGGGGGATAGGAAACACCATATATTTT
CASSNDRGIGNTIYF
>TRBJ2-7|once|TRBV5-1|.
TGCGCCAGCAGCTTTAACGGCGACTACGAGCAGTACTTC
CASSFNGDYEQYF
>TRBJ2-7|.|TRBV7-3|TRBD1
TGTGCCAGCAGCCTCGCCGGGACAGGGGACTACGAGCAGTACTTC
CASSLAGTGDYEQYF
>TRBJ2-7|.|TRBV14|TRBD1
TGTGCCAGCAGCCCCTTGCAGGGGGCCCACGAGCAGTACTTC
CASSPLQGAHEQYF
>TRBJ1-5|.|TRBV6-1|.
TGTGCCAGCAGTGAAGTCGGGGGGGTCACACCGAATCAGCCCCAGCATTTT
CASSEVGGVTPNQPQHF
>TRBJ1-2|.|TRBV28|.
TGTGCCAGCAGGAGAGGGGGAGTGAGGTATGGCTACACCTTC
CASRRGGVRYGYTF
>TRBJ2-7|.|TRBV5-1|TRBD1
TGCGCCAGCAGCTTGTCCGCCGGGACAGGGGGCTTCGAGCAGTACTTC
CASSLSAGTGGFEQYF
>TRBJ1-2|few|TRBV15|.
TGTGCCACCAGCAGAGATCCCCCGGGGGCTAGAGGCTACACCTTC
CATSRDPPGARGYTF
>TRBJ1-2|.|TRBV5-8|TRBD1
TGTGCCAGCAGCACCGGACAGGGGGCGAGGGGCTACACCTTC
CASSTGQGARGYTF
>TRBJ1-1|.|TRBV9|.
TGTGCCAGCAGCCCAGGGTCTGTGTACACTGAAGCTTTCTTT
CASSPGSVYTEAFF
>TRBJ2-2|.|TRBV7-3|TRBD1
TGTGCCAGCAGCTTACATACAGGGGCCAACACCGGGGAGCTGTTTTTT
CASSLHTGANTGELFF